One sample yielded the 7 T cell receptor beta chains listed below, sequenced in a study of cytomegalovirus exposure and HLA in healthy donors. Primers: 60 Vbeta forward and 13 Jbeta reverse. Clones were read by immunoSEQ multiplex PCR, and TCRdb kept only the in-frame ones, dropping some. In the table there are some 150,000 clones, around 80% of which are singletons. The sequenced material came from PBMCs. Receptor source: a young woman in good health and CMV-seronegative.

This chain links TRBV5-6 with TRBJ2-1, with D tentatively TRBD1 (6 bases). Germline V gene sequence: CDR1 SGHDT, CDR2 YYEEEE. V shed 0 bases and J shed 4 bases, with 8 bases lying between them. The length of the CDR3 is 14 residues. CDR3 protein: CASSLGQAYNEQFF. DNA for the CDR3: TGTGCCAGCAGCTTGGGACAGGCATACAATGAGCAGTTCTTC.

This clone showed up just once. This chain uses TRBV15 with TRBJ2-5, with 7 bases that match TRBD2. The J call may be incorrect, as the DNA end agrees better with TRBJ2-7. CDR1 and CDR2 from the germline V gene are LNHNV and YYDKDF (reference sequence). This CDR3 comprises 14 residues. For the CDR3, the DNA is TGTGCCACCCGATCTAGCGGCCAATCCTACGAGCAGTACTTC. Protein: CATRSSGQSYEQYF.

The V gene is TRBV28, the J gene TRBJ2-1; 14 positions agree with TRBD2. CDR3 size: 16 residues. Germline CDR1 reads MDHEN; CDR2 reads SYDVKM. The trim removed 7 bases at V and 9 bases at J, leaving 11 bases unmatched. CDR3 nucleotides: TGTGCCAGCAACCACAGGGGACTAGCGGGAGTGATTGAGCAGTTCTTC. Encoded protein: CASNHRGLAGVIEQFF.

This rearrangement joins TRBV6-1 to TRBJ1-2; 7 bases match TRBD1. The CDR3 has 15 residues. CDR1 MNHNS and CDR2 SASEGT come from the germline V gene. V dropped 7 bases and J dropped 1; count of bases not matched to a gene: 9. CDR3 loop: CASIKDRFNNYGYTF. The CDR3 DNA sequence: TGTGCCAGCATTAAGGACAGGTTTAATAACTATGGCTACACCTTC.

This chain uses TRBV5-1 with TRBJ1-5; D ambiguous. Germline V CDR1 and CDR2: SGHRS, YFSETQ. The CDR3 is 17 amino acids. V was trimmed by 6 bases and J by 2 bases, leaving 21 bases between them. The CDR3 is CASTDDIKGAGNQPQHF. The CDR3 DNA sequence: TGCGCCAGCACCGACGACATAAAAGGCGCCGGCAATCAGCCCCAGCATTTT. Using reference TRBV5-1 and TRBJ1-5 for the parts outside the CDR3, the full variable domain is KAGVTQTPRYLIKTRGQQVTLSCSPISGHRSVSWYQQTPGQGLQFLFEYFSETQRNKGNFPGRFSGRQFSNSRSEMNVSTLELGDSALYLCASTDDIKGAGNQPQHFGDGTRLSIL.

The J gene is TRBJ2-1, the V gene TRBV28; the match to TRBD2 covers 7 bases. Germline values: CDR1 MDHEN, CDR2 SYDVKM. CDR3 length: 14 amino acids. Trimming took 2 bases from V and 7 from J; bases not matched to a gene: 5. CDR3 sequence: CASSLSGTTNEQFF. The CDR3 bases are TGTGCCAGCAGTTTAAGCGGGACCACTAATGAGCAGTTCTTC.

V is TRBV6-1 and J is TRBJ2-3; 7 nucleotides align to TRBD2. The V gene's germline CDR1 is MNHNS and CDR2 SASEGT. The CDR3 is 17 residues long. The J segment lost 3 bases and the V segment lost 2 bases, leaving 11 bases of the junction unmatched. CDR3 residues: CASSESVGGFRTDTQYF. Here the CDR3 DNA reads TGTGCCAGCAGTGAATCGGTCGGGGGGTTCAGGACAGATACGCAGTATTTT.